This section outlines one T cell receptor (beta chain) sequence together with its context. The CDR3 length is 15 residues. Unmatched junction bases numbered 1, after V lost 0 bases and J lost 4 bases. Germline V gene lookup returns CDR1 SGHVS and CDR2 FQNEAQ. This sample was included in a study of shared clonotypes between healthy human individuals. Sequenced by immunoSEQ multiplex PCR; TCRdb stores in-frame clones only, minus some. The sample has around 2.1 million clones, roughly 91% seen once. The naive CD8 fraction comprised CD45RO-negative cells positively selected for CCR7 and excluded terminally differentiated effector memory CD45RA+ cells.

The receptor comes from a young man in good health. Some clones in this sample may be carry-over from other donors' samples. The genes are TRBV7-8 and TRBJ1-4, with 8 bases aligning to TRBD1. Sequencing was done on a sample of naive CD8+ T cells from PBMCs. CDR3 loop: CASSLADRDNEKLFF. Written as DNA, the CDR3 is TGTGCCAGCAGCTTAGCGGACAGGGATAATGAAAAACTGTTTTTT.